This record looks at one TCR beta chain sequence and its context. This record belongs to a study of early T cells in non-severe SARS-CoV-2 infection. TCRdb reprocessed the 5' RACE reads with MiXCR, giving one entry per CDR3 protein. This table holds about 44,000 distinct CDR3 sequences, about a quarter found once. Germline V gene sequence: CDR1 MNHNY, CDR2 SVGAGI (reference sequence). This CDR3 is built from 14 residues. V dropped 2 bases and J dropped 2 bases, with 8 bases sitting between them. Sequenced here: whole blood, sampled at baseline. The receptor was isolated from an adult who was a healthcare worker with PCR-confirmed SARS-CoV-2 infection or an uninfected control (not recorded which). This chain links TRBV6-6 with TRBJ2-3; no definite D call. This chain's CDR3 is CASSYIGSTDTQYF. CDR3 bases: TGTGCCAGCAGTTACATTGGGTCCACAGATACGCAGTATTTT.